This T cell receptor (beta chain) was sequenced during a study of blood T cell repertoires in COVID-19. Libraries were prepared by immunoSEQ multiplex PCR; TCRdb keeps only in-frame clonotypes and omits some of them. The sample shows about 290,000 clones, approximately 80% of them seen only once. The CDR3 covers 14 residues. The V gene's germline CDR1 is LNHDA and CDR2 SQIVND (reference sequence). Trimming pared 6 bases from V and 4 bases from J, leaving 12 bases between. This clone was detected a few times. Input material: peripheral blood. The TCR sequence derives from a woman aged 45-65 years with active or convalescent COVID-19. The J gene is TRBJ2-2, the V gene TRBV19, with D perhaps matching TRBD1 (5 bases). The CDR3 spells CASSVGHLTGELFF. The CDR3 coding sequence is TGTGCCAGTAGCGTGGGGCATCTCACCGGGGAGCTGTTTTTT.